The 26 T cell receptor beta chains presented below share a single source sample, sequenced in a study of CD8+ T cells in alopecia areata. Extraction of RNA preceded its reverse transcription into cDNA, which served as the sequencing template. Repertoires were generated with immunoSEQ multiplex PCR, while TCRdb's copy carries only in-frame clones and drops some. The sample lists roughly 250,000 clones; 50% to 75% were seen once. The treatment denotes: oral pan-JAK inhibitor, 5-10 mg twice daily. The input for sequencing was CD4+ T cells sorted from blood, taken between weeks 51 and 52, from a patient treated with tofacitinib. These receptors were collected from a human donor with alopecia areata.

In its sample, this clone was seen once. V and J are TRBV27 and TRBJ1-6; possible D gene TRBD1, 5 bases. Germline lookup yields CDR1 MNHEY and CDR2 SMNVEV (reference sequence). The CDR3 sequence is 15 residues long. Trimming cost V 2 bases and J 5 bases, with 10 bases left between them. The CDR3 bases are TGTGCCAGCAGTTTACGAGGGGAGAATAATTCACCCCTCCACTTT. Its protein is CASSLRGENNSPLHF.

This sequence joins TRBV6-1 and TRBJ1-2, with no clear D. Trimming removed 6 bases at V and 2 bases at J, with 7 bases between. This CDR3 comprises 12 residues. From germline, CDR1 is MNHNS and CDR2 SASEGT. The CDR3 nucleotides are TGTGCCAGCAGAGGTCAGAACTATGGCTACACCTTC. This codes for CASRGQNYGYTF.

This clone is a singleton in its sample. The V and J genes are TRBV6-5 and TRBJ2-2, with TRBD1 as a possible D gene (5 bases). CDR1 and CDR2 from the germline V gene are MNHEY and SVGAGI. This CDR3 comprises 14 residues. V lost 6 bases, J lost 5 bases, and 13 bases lay in between. In nucleotides, the CDR3 is TGTGCCAGCAGGGAAGGGGTGCGGACCGGGGAGCTGTTTTTT. Translation: CASREGVRTGELFF.

The V and J genes are TRBV6-1 and TRBJ2-5; TRBD1 might be the D (6 bases). V dropped 6 bases and J dropped 1 base, with 12 bases sitting between them. Germline assignment: CDR1 MNHNS and CDR2 SASEGT. The CDR3 covers 14 residues. The chain's CDR3 is CASRSWTVQETQYF. DNA for the CDR3: TGTGCCAGCAGGAGTTGGACAGTCCAAGAGACCCAGTACTTC.

A single count supports this clone. V usage is TRBV5-1 and J usage is TRBJ2-7; D is unclear. The CDR3 has 14 amino acids. Trimming cost V 5 bases and J 0 bases, with 12 bases left between them. Germline V gives CDR1 SGHRS, CDR2 YFSETQ. Here the CDR3 reads CASRRTVSSYEQYF. CDR3 DNA: TGCGCCAGCAGGCGGACCGTGAGCTCCTACGAGCAGTACTTC. Looking up the rest from reference TRBV5-1 and TRBJ2-7 gives the full variable domain: KAGVTQTPRYLIKTRGQQVTLSCSPISGHRSVSWYQQTPGQGLQFLFEYFSETQRNKGNFPGRFSGRQFSNSRSEMNVSTLELGDSALYLCASRRTVSSYEQYFGPGTRLTVT.

This sequence joins TRBV7-2 and TRBJ2-7, with 9 bases fitting TRBD2. Germline CDR1 reads SGHTA; CDR2 reads FQGNSA. The CDR3 consists of 15 residues. The J segment lost 7 bases and the V segment lost 3 bases, leaving 10 bases of the junction unmatched. The CDR3 nucleotides are TGTGCCAGCAGCTTGGTCGGGACTAGCTCTGGGGAGCAGTACTTC. It is translated as CASSLVGTSSGEQYF.

The rearrangement joins TRBV27 to TRBJ2-5; D is undetermined. Germline CDR1 reads MNHEY; CDR2 reads SMNVEV (reference sequence). CDR3 length equals 13 residues. Trimming shortened V by 1 base and J by 4 bases, and 7 bases separated the two germline ends. The CDR3 DNA reads as TGTGCCAGCAGTTTATTTCTGGGAGAGACCCAGTACTTC. Protein sequence: CASSLFLGETQYF.

The V and J genes are TRBV29-1 and TRBJ2-1; D call uncertain. V was clipped by 7 bases and J by 6 bases, with 13 bases between them. This CDR3 spans 12 amino acids. Looked up from germline, CDR1 is SQVTM and CDR2 is ANQGSEA. CDR3 residues: CSAEGLVNEQFF. The CDR3 region has the DNA TGCAGCGCCGAAGGGTTAGTCAATGAGCAGTTCTTC.

The chain combines TRBV9 with TRBJ1-3, with no clear D. Germline-derived CDR1 and CDR2 are SGDLS and YYNGEE. CDR3 size: 13 residues. V shed 3 bases and J shed 1 base, with 5 bases lying between them. The CDR3 loop reads CASSALSGNTIYF. For the CDR3, the DNA is TGTGCCAGCAGCGCCTTATCTGGAAACACCATATATTTT.

V gene TRBV5-1 combines with J gene TRBJ2-1; TRBD2 matches at 10 bases. CDR3 size: 15 residues. After removal of 4 bases from V and 4 bases from J, the junction contained 5 bases not matched to a gene. Per germline, CDR1 SGHRS and CDR2 YFSETQ. CDR3 in amino acids: CASSLLAGDYNEQFF. CDR3 DNA sequence: TGCGCCAGCAGCCTGCTAGCGGGGGATTACAATGAGCAGTTCTTC.

V and J are TRBV21-1 and TRBJ1-1. TRBV21-1 is a pseudogene locus. The CDR3 covers 12 residues. The CDR3 region is CASSKCLRRSFF. The CDR3 nucleotides are TGTGCCAGCAGCAAATGTCTACGTCGGTCTTTCTTT.

In its sample, this clone was seen a few times. V is TRBV7-8 and J is TRBJ1-1; no clear D. From germline, CDR1 is SGHVS and CDR2 FQNEAQ. V lost 2 bases and J 3 bases, leaving 7 bases between the germline ends. The CDR3 consists of 13 residues. CDR3 nucleotide sequence: TGTGCCAGCAGCTTAATCCGGTACACTGAAGCTTTCTTT. Its protein product is CASSLIRYTEAFF.

J is TRBJ1-5 and V is TRBV2; D might be TRBD1 (5 bases). V lost 6 bases, J lost 0 bases, and 24 bases lay in between. The V gene's germline CDR1 is SNHLY and CDR2 FYNNEI. This CDR3 region has 19 residues. CDR3 DNA sequence: TGTGCCAGCAGCCCCCGCGGGGCGGGCCCGCGGGGTAGCAATCAGCCCCAGCATTTT. It encodes CASSPRGAGPRGSNQPQHF. The variable domain in full, completed from reference TRBV2 and TRBJ1-5, reads EPEVTQTPSHQVTQMGQEVILRCVPISNHLYFYWYRQILGQKVEFLVSFYNNEISEKSEIFDDQFSVERPDGSNFTLKIRSTKLEDSAMYFCASSPRGAGPRGSNQPQHFGDGTRLSIL.

The chain joins TRBV29-1 to TRBJ2-7; TRBD2 matches at 11 bases. V lost 4 bases to trimming and J lost 3 bases; unmatched junction nucleotides: 2. CDR1 SQVTM and CDR2 ANQGSEA come from the germline V gene. The CDR3 covers 13 residues. This CDR3 reads CSVGLAGHYEQYF. CDR3 sequence (DNA): TGCAGCGTTGGACTAGCGGGGCACTACGAGCAGTACTTC.

This rearrangement joins TRBV29-1 to TRBJ1-4; D possibly corresponds to TRBD1 (6 bases). This CDR3 region has 13 residues. Trimming left V 6 bases short and J 10 bases short, with 18 bases between. CDR1 and CDR2 (germline): SQVTM, ANQGSEA. Here the CDR3 reads CSVGDTGRRKLFF. In nucleotides, the CDR3 is TGCAGCGTCGGCGACACAGGGAGAAGAAAACTGTTTTTT.

The V gene is TRBV18, the J gene TRBJ2-5; D possibly corresponds to TRBD1 (6 bases). The CDR3 runs to 12 residues. Trimming took off 5 bases at V and 5 bases at J, with 9 bases between the two ends. The germline gives CDR1 KGHSH, CDR2 LQKENI. The CDR3, as DNA: TGTGCCAGCTCATCTACAGGGGAGACCCAGTACTTC. Its translation is CASSSTGETQYF.

This sequence joins TRBV6-5 and TRBJ2-7; 8 nucleotides align to TRBD2. From germline, CDR1 is MNHEY and CDR2 SVGAGI. CDR3 length equals 15 residues. Trimming took 7 bases from V and 2 from J; bases not matched to a gene: 10. The DNA of the CDR3 is TGTGCCAGCATAGTGTCAGCGGGGGCCGCCTACGAGCAGTACTTC. It codes for CASIVSAGAAYEQYF.

The chain uses TRBV25-1 and TRBJ2-1, with TRBD2 identical over 11 bases. Germline V gene sequence: CDR1 MGHDK, CDR2 SYGVNS. J was trimmed by 10 bases and V by 2 bases; bases with no gene match: 10. The CDR3 consists of 16 residues. CDR3 in DNA: TGTGCCAGCAGTGAAGGTCGGCTAGCGGGGGGCGGGGAGCAGTTCTTC. It encodes CASSEGRLAGGGEQFF.

The chain employs TRBV5-1 and TRBJ2-7; a possible D gene is TRBD2 (5 bases). The V end was cut by 5 bases, the J end by 2 bases, with 5 bases between. The germline gives CDR1 SGHRS, CDR2 YFSETQ. The CDR3 contains 11 residues. In DNA, the CDR3 is TGCGCCAGCAGGGGAGCCTACGAGCAGTACTTC. As protein: CASRGAYEQYF.

This sequence joins TRBV29-1 and TRBJ1-5, with a weak D call TRBD1 (6 bases). The CDR3 is 14 residues long. Deletions cut 4 bases from V and 6 bases from J, with 16 bases between. The germline CDR1 and CDR2 sequences are SQVTM and ANQGSEA. CDR3 coding DNA: TGCAGCGTTGCCGATATATGGGGGCGTCAGCCCCAGCATTTT. It is translated as CSVADIWGRQPQHF. The whole variable domain, remainder taken from reference TRBV29-1 and TRBJ1-5, is SAVISQKPSRDICQRGTSLTIQCQVDSQVTMMFWYRQQPGQSLTLIATANQGSEATYESGFVIDKFPISRPNLTFSTLTVSNMSPEDSSIYLCSVADIWGRQPQHFGDGTRLSIL.

The sample holds a few counts of this clone. The V and J genes are TRBV29-1 and TRBJ2-4, with D uncertain. The CDR3 runs to 13 residues. Trimming took off 6 bases at V and 0 bases at J, with 9 bases between the two ends. Germline CDR1 and CDR2: SQVTM and ANQGSEA. For the CDR3, the DNA is TGCAGCGTCTCGGACCTAGCCAAAAACATTCAGTACTTC. It codes for CSVSDLAKNIQYF.

In its sample, this clone was seen once. The chain uses TRBV2 and TRBJ1-2; D gene unclear. Germline assignment: CDR1 SNHLY and CDR2 FYNNEI. Between the trimmed V and J ends, which lost 5 bases and 4 bases, there was a span of 2 bases. The CDR3 contains 10 residues. CDR3 DNA: TGTGCCAGCAGTCCCTATGGCTACACCTTC. Protein product: CASSPYGYTF.

This chain links TRBV29-1 with TRBJ1-2; D is unresolved. Deletions cut 8 bases from V and 2 bases from J, with 9 bases between. Germline CDR1 SQVTM, CDR2 ANQGSEA. CDR3 length equals 11 residues. The CDR3 here is CSSRENYGYTF. In DNA, the CDR3 is TGCAGCTCACGAGAGAACTATGGCTACACCTTC. The full variable domain, its missing parts supplied by reference TRBV29-1 and TRBJ1-2, is SAVISQKPSRDICQRGTSLTIQCQVDSQVTMMFWYRQQPGQSLTLIATANQGSEATYESGFVIDKFPISRPNLTFSTLTVSNMSPEDSSIYLCSSRENYGYTFGSGTRLTVV.

The chain carries TRBV25-1 and TRBJ2-7; D might be TRBD1 (7 bases). CDR3 length: 15 residues. Per the germline V gene, CDR1 is MGHDK and CDR2 is SYGVNS. V gave up 7 bases and J gave up 2 bases, with 18 bases separating them. The CDR3 spells CASTYLRGEAYEQYF. The CDR3 nucleotides are TGTGCCAGCACATACCTCAGGGGGGAGGCCTACGAGCAGTACTTC.

This chain connects TRBV9 to TRBJ2-7, with a possible D match to TRBD1 (5 bases). Deletions cut 0 bases from V and 7 bases from J, with 17 bases between. The germline V gene encodes CDR1 SGDLS and CDR2 YYNGEE. The CDR3 has 15 residues. The CDR3, as DNA: TGTGCCAGCAGCGTAGAGGCAATGGGGCTTCGGGAGCAGTACTTC. The encoded protein is CASSVEAMGLREQYF.

The table lists this clone with a few counts. This chain joins TRBV29-1 and TRBJ2-1, with D perhaps matching TRBD2 (5 bases). CDR1 and CDR2 from the germline V gene are SQVTM and ANQGSEA. V was cut by 7 bases and J by 4 bases, with 11 bases left in between. The CDR3 is made up of 12 amino acids. The CDR3 loop is CSDQADYNEQFF. DNA for the CDR3: TGCAGCGACCAAGCGGATTACAATGAGCAGTTCTTC.